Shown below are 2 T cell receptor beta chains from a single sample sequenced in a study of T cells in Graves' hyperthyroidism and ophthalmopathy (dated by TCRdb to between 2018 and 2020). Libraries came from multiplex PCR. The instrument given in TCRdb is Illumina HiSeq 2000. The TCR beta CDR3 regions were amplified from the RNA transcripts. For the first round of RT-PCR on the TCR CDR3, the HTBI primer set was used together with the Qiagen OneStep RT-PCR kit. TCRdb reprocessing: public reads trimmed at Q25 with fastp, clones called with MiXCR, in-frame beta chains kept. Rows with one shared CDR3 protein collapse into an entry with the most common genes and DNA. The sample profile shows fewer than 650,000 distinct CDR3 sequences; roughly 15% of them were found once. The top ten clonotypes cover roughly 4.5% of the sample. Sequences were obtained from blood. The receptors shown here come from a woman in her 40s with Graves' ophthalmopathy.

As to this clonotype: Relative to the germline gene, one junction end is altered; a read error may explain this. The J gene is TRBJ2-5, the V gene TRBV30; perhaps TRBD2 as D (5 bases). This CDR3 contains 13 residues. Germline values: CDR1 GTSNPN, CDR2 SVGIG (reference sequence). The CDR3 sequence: CAWSRGSQGTQYF. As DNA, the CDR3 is TGTGCCTGGAGTCGAGGGTCTCAAGGGACCCAGTACTTC.

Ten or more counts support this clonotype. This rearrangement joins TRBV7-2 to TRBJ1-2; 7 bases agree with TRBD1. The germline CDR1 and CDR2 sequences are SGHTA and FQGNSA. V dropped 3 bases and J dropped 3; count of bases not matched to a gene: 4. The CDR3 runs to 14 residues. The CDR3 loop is CASSFTGADYGYTF. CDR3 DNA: TGTGCCAGCAGCTTTACAGGGGCCGACTATGGCTACACCTTC.